The present T cell receptor (beta chain) was sequenced within a study of human T cells and chemical hapten exposure. Across the study: Patches that contained 0.01% DPC were applied to the upper back and read at 6 days. A patient group, mainly female, showed alopecia areata, totalis or universalis.

One entry per CDR3 protein results from TCRdb running MiXCR on the RACE reads. The data show 84,000 or so distinct CDR3 sequences, about a tenth seen once. This clonotype was detected ten times or more. Its antigen is still unknown. Whole-study results and caveats: Sensitizing with DPC caused no change in TCRs above 1 in 1000 frequency.

The sample's time point: patch test 2, 6 weeks after DPC sensitization. The treatment denotes: therapeutic diphenylcyclopropenone sensitization with weekly scalp DPC. It was from unfractionated whole blood that total RNA was extracted. This CDR3 is built from 14 residues. Germline V lookup: CDR1 SEHNR, CDR2 FQNEAQ (reference sequence). The J segment lost 5 bases and the V segment lost 5 bases, leaving 8 bases of the junction unmatched. V and J are TRBV7-9 and TRBJ2-5, with TRBD1 matching over 7 bases. The source of this sequence is a woman aged 25 to 39 with alopecia areata. Some clones in this sample may be carry-over from other donors' samples. This specimen was whole blood, taken in connection with sensitization to the hapten diphenylcyclopropenone (DPC). CDR3 protein: CASSPNDRVETQYF. In nucleotides, the CDR3 is TGTGCCAGCAGCCCGAACGACAGGGTGGAGACCCAGTACTTC.